This T cell receptor beta chain emerged from a study of cytomegalovirus exposure and HLA in healthy donors. Findings and limits, study-wide: Rarity marked most TCR sequences, yet some public TCRs occurred in many donors.

This clone showed up just a few times. Its antigen is currently unknown. Both 60 Vbeta primers and 13 Jbeta primers went into the PCR. Clones were read by immunoSEQ multiplex PCR, and TCRdb kept only the in-frame ones, dropping some. The repertoire holds about 110,000 clones, with 70% to 80% as singletons. V lost 0 bases and J lost 0, with 10 bases in between. The CDR3 has 17 residues. Per germline, CDR1 SGHRS and CDR2 YFSETQ. The specimen sequenced was PBMCs. This TCR derives from a young woman in good health and CMV-seropositive. The V gene is TRBV5-1, the J gene TRBJ2-6, with D hard to call. In DNA, the CDR3 is TGCGCCAGCAGCTTGGCTCCAGGTGACTCTGGGGCCAACGTCCTGACTTTC. Translation gives CASSLAPGDSGANVLTF.